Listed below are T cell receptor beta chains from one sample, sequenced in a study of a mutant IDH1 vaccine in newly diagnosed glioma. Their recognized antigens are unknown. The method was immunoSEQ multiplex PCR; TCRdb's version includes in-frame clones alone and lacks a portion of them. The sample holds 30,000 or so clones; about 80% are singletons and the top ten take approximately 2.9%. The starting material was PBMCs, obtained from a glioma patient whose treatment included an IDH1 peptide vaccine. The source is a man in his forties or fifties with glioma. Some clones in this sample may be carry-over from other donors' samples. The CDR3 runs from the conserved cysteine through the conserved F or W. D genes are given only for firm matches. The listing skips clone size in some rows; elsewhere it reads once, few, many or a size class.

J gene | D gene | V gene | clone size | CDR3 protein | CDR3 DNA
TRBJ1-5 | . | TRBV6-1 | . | CASAREGNQPQHF | TGTGCCAGCGCCAGGGAGGGCAATCAGCCCCAGCATTTT
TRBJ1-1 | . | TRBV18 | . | CASSPVGYTEAFF | TGTGCCAGCTCACCAGTGGGTTACACTGAAGCTTTCTTT
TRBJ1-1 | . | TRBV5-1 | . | CASSSQQGNTEAFF | TGCGCCAGCAGCAGTCAACAGGGGAACACTGAAGCTTTCTTT
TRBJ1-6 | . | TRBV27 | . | CASLRGFHNSPLHF | TGTGCCAGCCTCCGGGGTTTCCATAATTCACCCCTCCACTTT
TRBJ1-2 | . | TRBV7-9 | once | CASSFPPTASKQGNGYTF | TGTGCCAGCAGCTTTCCCCCGACAGCATCGAAACAGGGAAATGGCTACACCTTC
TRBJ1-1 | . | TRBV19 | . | CASSPRILNTEAFF | TGTGCCAGTAGCCCGCGCATCCTAAACACTGAAGCTTTCTTT
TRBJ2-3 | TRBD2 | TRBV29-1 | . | CSVVSQARREITDTQYF | TGCAGCGTTGTATCTCAGGCGCGGCGGGAGATCACAGATACGCAGTATTTT
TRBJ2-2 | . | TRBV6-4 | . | CASSGGANTGELFF | TGTGCCAGCAGTGGGGGCGCGAACACCGGGGAGCTGTTTTTT
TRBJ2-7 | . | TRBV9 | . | CASSLHPGSEQYF | TGTGCCAGCAGCCTCCACCCAGGGAGTGAGCAGTACTTC
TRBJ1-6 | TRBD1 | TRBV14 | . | CASSLQTGTSSPLHF | TGTGCCAGCAGCCTTCAGACAGGGACAAGTTCACCCCTCCACTTT
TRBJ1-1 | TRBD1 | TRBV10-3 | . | CAINPQGVNTEAFF | TGTGCCATCAACCCACAGGGGGTAAACACTGAAGCTTTCTTT
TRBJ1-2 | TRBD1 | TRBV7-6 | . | CASSRTGDGYTF | TGTGCCAGCAGCCGGACAGGAGATGGCTACACCTTC
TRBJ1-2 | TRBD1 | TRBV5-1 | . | CASSLGQATNYGYTF | TGCGCCAGCAGCCTCGGACAGGCGACAAACTATGGCTACACCTTC
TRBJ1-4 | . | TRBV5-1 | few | CASSLQGDDEKLFF | TGCGCCAGTTCCCTACAGGGAGACGATGAAAAACTGTTTTTT
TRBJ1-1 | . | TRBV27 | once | CASSQEGWNTEAFF | TGTGCCAGCAGTCAAGAAGGTTGGAACACTGAAGCTTTCTTT
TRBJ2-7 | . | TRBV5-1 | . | CASSLLQQAEQYF | TGCGCCAGCAGCTTGTTGCAGCAGGCGGAGCAGTACTTC
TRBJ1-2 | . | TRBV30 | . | CAGSIGPLNYGYTF | TGTGCCGGAAGTATAGGGCCCCTTAACTATGGCTACACCTTC
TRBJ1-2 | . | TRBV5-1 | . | CASSFGQSNYGYTF | TGCGCCAGCAGCTTCGGCCAGTCTAACTATGGCTACACCTTC
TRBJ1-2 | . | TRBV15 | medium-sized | CATSRDRGNYGYTF | TGTGCCACCAGCAGAGACCGGGGGAACTATGGCTACACCTTC
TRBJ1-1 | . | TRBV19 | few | CASSPQGVETTEAFF | TGTGCCAGTAGTCCCCAAGGGGTTGAAACCACTGAAGCTTTCTTT
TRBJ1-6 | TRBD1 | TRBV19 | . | CASSQNRNRGTANSPLHF | TGTGCCAGTAGTCAAAACCGAAACAGGGGAACCGCTAATTCACCCCTCCACTTT
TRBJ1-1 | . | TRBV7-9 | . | CASSSNRLTEAFF | TGTGCCAGCAGCTCCAACCGTCTCACTGAAGCTTTCTTT
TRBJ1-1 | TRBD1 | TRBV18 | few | CASSPTQGGAEAFF | TGTGCCAGCTCACCCACTCAAGGGGGCGCTGAAGCTTTCTTT
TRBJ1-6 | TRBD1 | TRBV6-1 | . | CASRSRTGQGPLHF | TGTGCCAGCAGATCCAGGACAGGGCAGGGGCCCCTCCACTTT
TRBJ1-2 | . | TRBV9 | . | CASSPGTDYGYTF | TGTGCCAGCAGCCCAGGTACAGACTATGGCTACACCTTC
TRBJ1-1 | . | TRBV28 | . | CASSPSAGNTEAFF | TGTGCCAGCAGTCCTTCGGCGGGGAACACTGAAGCTTTCTTT
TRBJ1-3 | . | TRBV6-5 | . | CASTKRAGNTIYF | TGTGCCAGCACCAAGAGGGCCGGAAACACCATATATTTT
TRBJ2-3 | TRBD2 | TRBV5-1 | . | CASSPTGGGGAADTQYF | TGCGCCAGCAGCCCGACTGGGGGCGGGGGGGCCGCAGATACGCAGTATTTT
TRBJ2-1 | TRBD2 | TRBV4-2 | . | CASSQATIAGGHYNEQFF | TGTGCCAGCAGCCAAGCTACGATAGCGGGGGGACATTACAATGAGCAGTTCTTC
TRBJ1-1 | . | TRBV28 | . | CASSLTGLNTEAFF | TGTGCCAGCAGTTTAACGGGCCTGAACACTGAAGCTTTCTTT
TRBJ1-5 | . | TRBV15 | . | CATSSSQGNQPQHF | TGTGCCACCAGCAGTTCTCAGGGCAATCAGCCCCAGCATTTT
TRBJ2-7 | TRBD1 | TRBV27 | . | CASSLSSPQGAKYEQYF | TGTGCCAGCAGCCTCAGTTCCCCGCAGGGGGCAAAGTACGAGCAGTACTTC
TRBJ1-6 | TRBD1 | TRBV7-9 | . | CASSSGQGELSPLHF | TGTGCCAGCAGCTCCGGACAGGGGGAACTCTCACCCCTCCACTTT
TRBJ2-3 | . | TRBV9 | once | CASNPGNSGTDTQYF | TGTGCCAGCAACCCTGGGAATAGCGGCACAGATACGCAGTATTTT
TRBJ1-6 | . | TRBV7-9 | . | CASSLAGLVSFSPLHF | TGTGCCAGCAGCCTCGCCGGCTTGGTCTCATTTTCACCCCTCCACTTT
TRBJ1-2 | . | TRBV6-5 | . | CASSYSTGNNYGYTF | TGTGCCAGCAGTTACTCAACGGGTAATAACTATGGCTACACCTTC
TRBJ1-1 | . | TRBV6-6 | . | CASSYSPGDSTEAFF | TGTGCCAGCAGTTACTCCCCAGGGGATAGTACTGAAGCTTTCTTT
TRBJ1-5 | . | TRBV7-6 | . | CASSLTTGDRPQHF | TGTGCCAGCAGCTTAACGACGGGGGATCGTCCCCAGCATTTT
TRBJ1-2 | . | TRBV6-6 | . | CASSYPNWAKDDGYTF | TGTGCCAGCAGTTACCCCAATTGGGCGAAGGATGATGGCTACACCTTC
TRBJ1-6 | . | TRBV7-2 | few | CASSLRVSPLHF | TGTGCCAGCAGCTTGCGGGTATCACCCCTCCACTTT
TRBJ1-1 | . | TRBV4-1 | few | CASSQVPGEYTEAFF | TGCGCCAGCAGCCAAGTCCCAGGGGAATATACTGAAGCTTTCTTT
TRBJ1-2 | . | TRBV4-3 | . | CASSPAARQSGYGYTF | TGCGCCAGCAGCCCCGCCGCCAGGCAGTCTGGCTATGGCTACACCTTC
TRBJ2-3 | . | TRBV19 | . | CASTPQGTTAGTQYF | TGTGCCAGTACCCCCCAGGGGACTACCGCAGGTACGCAGTATTTT
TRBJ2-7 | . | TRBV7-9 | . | CASSLMGNGEQYF | TGTGCCAGCAGCCTGATGGGGAACGGCGAGCAGTACTTC
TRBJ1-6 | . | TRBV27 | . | CASRLMLGGELYNSPLHF | TGTGCCAGCAGATTAATGTTGGGAGGGGAACTCTATAATTCACCCCTCCACTTT
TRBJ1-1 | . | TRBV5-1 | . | CASRQLNTEAFF | TGCGCCAGTAGACAGTTAAACACTGAAGCTTTCTTT
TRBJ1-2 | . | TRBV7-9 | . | CASSLGSRDNGYTF | TGTGCCAGCAGCTTAGGGAGCAGGGACAATGGCTACACCTTC
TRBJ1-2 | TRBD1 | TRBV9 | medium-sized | CASNLQGFSGYTF | TGTGCCAGCAACTTACAGGGGTTCAGTGGCTACACCTTC
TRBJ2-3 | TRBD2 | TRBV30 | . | CAGFSGGANTQYF | TGTGCCGGCTTTAGCGGGGGGGCAAATACGCAGTATTTT
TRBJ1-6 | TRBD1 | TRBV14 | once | CASSRTGRDSPLHF | TGTGCCAGCAGCCGGACAGGCCGGGATTCACCCCTCCACTTT
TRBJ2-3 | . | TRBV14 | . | CASSLDRLGMRRDTQYF | TGTGCCAGCAGCCTCGACAGGTTGGGTATGAGAAGAGATACGCAGTATTTT
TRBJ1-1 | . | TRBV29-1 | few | CSVFDGHTEAFF | TGCAGCGTTTTTGACGGTCACACTGAAGCTTTCTTT
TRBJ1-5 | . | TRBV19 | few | CASSIRLLTDQPQHF | TGTGCCAGTAGTATAAGGCTCCTGACCGATCAGCCCCAGCATTTT
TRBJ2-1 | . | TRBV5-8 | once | CASSLVAGVHEQFF | TGTGCCAGCAGCTTGGTTGCAGGGGTCCATGAGCAGTTCTTC
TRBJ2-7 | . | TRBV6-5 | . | CASSRGPSYEQYF | TGTGCCAGCAGCCGCGGTCCCTCCTACGAGCAGTACTTC
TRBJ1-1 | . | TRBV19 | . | CASSPGGGGNTEAFF | TGTGCCAGTAGCCCGGGAGGAGGCGGAAACACTGAAGCTTTCTTT